This T cell receptor beta chain is drawn from a study of blood T cell repertoires in COVID-19. CDR1 MNHEY and CDR2 SMNVEV come from the germline V gene (reference sequence). The V and J ends lost 6 bases and 4 bases respectively, with 12 bases between them. This CDR3 has 13 amino acids. Authors' processing steps: Estimation of nucleated cell counts relied on the amplification of reference gene primers. TCRdb keeps only in-frame clones here, not all; method: immunoSEQ multiplex PCR. The V and J calls and clone size are taken from that table; D and trimming were inferred from the DNA. The sample yields some 300,000 clones, around 90% seen once.

Material for sequencing was PBMCs or T cells enriched from blood (not recorded which). This sequence was found in a woman between 25 and 40 years old who had recovered from COVID-19. The gene calls are TRBV27 and TRBJ1-1; D is unclear. The CDR3 sequence is CASRLPGTTEAFF. The CDR3 nucleotides are TGTGCCAGCAGACTACCGGGAACCACTGAAGCTTTCTTT.